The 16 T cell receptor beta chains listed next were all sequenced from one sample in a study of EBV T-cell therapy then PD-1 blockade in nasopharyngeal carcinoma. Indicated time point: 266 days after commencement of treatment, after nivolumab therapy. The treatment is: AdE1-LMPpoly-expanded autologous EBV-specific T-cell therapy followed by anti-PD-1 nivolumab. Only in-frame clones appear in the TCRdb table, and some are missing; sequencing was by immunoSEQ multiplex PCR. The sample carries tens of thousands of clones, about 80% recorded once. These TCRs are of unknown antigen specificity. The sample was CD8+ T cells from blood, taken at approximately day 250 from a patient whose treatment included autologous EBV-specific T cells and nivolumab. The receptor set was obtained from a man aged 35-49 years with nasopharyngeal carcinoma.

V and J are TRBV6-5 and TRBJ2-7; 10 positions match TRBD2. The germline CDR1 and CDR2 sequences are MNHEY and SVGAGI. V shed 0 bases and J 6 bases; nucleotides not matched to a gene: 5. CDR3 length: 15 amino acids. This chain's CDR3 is CASSYSTSGGAEQYF. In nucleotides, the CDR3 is TGTGCCAGCAGTTACTCCACGAGCGGGGGGGCCGAGCAGTACTTC.

Here the CDR3 DNA reads TGTGCCAGCAGCGGAATGAACACTGAAGCTTTCTTT. This codes for CASSGMNTEAFF. The genes are TRBV11-3 and TRBJ1-1; D ambiguous. Trimming stripped 5 bases from V and 0 bases from J, with 4 bases between. The length of the CDR3 is 12 residues. From germline, CDR1 is SGHNT and CDR2 YENEEA.

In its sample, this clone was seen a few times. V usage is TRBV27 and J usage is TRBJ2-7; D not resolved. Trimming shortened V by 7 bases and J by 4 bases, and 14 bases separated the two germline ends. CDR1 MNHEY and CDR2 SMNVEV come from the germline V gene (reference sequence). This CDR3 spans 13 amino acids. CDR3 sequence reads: CASTESVGYEQYF. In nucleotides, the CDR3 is TGTGCCAGCACAGAATCGGTGGGGTACGAGCAGTACTTC.

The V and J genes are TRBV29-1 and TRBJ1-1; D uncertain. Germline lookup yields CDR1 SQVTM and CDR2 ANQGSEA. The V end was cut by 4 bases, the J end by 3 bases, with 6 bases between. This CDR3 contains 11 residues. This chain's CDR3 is CSVVEYTEAFF. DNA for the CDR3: TGCAGCGTTGTTGAGTACACTGAAGCTTTCTTT.

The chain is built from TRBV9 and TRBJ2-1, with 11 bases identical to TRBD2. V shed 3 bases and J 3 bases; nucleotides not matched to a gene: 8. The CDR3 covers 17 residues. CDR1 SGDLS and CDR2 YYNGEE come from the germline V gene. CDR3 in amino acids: CASSDITSGGVYNEQFF. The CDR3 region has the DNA TGTGCCAGCAGCGACATAACTAGCGGGGGAGTCTACAATGAGCAGTTCTTC.

The CDR3, as DNA: TGTGCCAGCAGTGAAGAGGGGGCGCCTGAAAAACTGTTTTTT. Its translation: CASSEEGAPEKLFF. This chain uses TRBV2 with TRBJ1-4; 7 nucleotides align to TRBD1. With 1 base clipped from V and 7 bases from J, the junction kept 3 bases outside the gene matches. Germline values: CDR1 SNHLY, CDR2 FYNNEI. The CDR3 totals 14 residues.

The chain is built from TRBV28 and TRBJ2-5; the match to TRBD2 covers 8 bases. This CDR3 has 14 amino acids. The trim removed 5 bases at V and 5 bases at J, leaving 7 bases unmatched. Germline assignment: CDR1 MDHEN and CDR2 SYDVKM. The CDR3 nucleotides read TGTGCCAGCAGTCTCAGCGGGGGTGCGGAGACCCAGTACTTC. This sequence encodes CASSLSGGAETQYF.

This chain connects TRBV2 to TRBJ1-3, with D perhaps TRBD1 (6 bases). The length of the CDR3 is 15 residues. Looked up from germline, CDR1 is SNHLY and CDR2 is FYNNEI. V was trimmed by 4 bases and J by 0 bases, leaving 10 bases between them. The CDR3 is CASSADSSSGNTIYF. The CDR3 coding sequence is TGTGCCAGCAGTGCGGACAGCAGCTCTGGAAACACCATATATTTT.

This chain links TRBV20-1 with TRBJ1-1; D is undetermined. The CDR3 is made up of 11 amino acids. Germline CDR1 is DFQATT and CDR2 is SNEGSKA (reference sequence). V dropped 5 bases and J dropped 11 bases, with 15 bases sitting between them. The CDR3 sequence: CSAEKGYGAFF. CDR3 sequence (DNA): TGCAGTGCTGAGAAAGGATACGGGGCTTTCTTT.

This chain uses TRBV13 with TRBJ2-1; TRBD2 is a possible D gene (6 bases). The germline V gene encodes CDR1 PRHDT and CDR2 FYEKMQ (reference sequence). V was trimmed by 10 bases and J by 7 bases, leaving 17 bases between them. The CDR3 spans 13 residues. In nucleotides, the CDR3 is TGTGCCACCGAACTAGCCTGGGTAAATGAGCAGTTCTTC. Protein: CATELAWVNEQFF.

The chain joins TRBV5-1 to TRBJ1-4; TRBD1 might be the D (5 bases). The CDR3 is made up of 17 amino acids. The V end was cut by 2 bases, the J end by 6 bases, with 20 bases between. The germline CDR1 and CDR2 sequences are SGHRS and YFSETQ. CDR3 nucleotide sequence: TGCGCCAGCAGCTTAAACGCAGCCGGAGCGGGGGATGAAAAACTGTTTTTT. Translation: CASSLNAAGAGDEKLFF.

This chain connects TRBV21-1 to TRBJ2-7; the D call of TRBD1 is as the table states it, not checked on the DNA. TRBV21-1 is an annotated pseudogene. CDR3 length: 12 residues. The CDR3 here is CASSKDTYEQYF. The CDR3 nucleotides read TGTGCCAGCAGCAAAGACACCTACGAGCAGTACTTC.

CDR3 bases: TGTGCCAGCAGATCCACAGGGGCTCCTAATGAAAAACTGTTTTTT. It codes for CASRSTGAPNEKLFF. The genes are TRBV27 and TRBJ1-4; 7 bases align to TRBD1. Trimming at V came to 6 bases and at J to 3 bases, leaving 7 bases not matched to a gene. This CDR3 spans 15 amino acids. Germline V CDR1 and CDR2: MNHEY, SMNVEV (reference sequence).

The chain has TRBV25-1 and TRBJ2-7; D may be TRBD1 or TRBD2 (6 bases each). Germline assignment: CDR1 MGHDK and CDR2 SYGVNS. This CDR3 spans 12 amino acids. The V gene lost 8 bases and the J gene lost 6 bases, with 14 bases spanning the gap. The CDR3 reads CASRTGRLEQYF. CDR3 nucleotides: TGTGCCAGCCGTACAGGGAGGCTCGAGCAGTACTTC.

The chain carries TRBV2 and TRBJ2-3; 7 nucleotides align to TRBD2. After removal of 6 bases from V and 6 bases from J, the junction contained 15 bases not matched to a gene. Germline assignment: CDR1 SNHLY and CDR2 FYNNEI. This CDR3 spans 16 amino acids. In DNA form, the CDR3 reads TGTGCCAGCAGCGACAGCGGGGTCGACGTTTTGGATACGCAGTATTTT. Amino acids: CASSDSGVDVLDTQYF.

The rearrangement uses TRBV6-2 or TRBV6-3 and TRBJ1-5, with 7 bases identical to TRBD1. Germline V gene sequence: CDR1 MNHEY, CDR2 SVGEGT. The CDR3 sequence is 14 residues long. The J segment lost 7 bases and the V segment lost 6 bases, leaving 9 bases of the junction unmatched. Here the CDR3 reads CASSEGQEGQPQHF. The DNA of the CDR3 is TGTGCCAGCAGCGAAGGACAGGAAGGACAGCCCCAGCATTTT.